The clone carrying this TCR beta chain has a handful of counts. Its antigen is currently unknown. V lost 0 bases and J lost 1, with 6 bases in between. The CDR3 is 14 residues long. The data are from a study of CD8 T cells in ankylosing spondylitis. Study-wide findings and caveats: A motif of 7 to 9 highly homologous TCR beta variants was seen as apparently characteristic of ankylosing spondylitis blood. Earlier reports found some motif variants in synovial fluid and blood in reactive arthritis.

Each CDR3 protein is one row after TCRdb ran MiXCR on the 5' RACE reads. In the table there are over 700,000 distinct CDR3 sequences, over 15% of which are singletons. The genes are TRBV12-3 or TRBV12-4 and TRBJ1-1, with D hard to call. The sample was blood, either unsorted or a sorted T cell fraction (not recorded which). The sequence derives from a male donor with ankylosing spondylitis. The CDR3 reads CASSLASTNTEAFF. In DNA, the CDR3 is TGTGCCAGCAGTTTAGCATCCACGAACACTGAAGCTTTCTTT.